What follows are 26 T cell receptor beta chains derived from one specimen sequenced in a study of regulatory T cells in long-lasting Graves disease. Relying on iRepertoire HTBI primers and Arm-PCR of CDR3 regions, the team built TCR beta libraries. TCRdb redid the calling of the multiplex PCR reads with MiXCR, one entry per CDR3 protein. This table holds roughly 530,000 distinct CDR3 sequences, about 16% found once. The time point was: newly diagnosed GD, antithyroid drugs for less than 3 months. Preparation of the TCR library used RNA extracted from PBMCs. The sample also formed part of further work on T cells in Graves' hyperthyroidism and ophthalmopathy.

Sequenced material: peripheral blood mononuclear cells (PBMCs), taken at new diagnosis, from a patient treated with antithyroid drugs. These receptors were collected from a woman aged 35-65 years with Graves disease.

This clonotype has a count of ten or more. The chain recombines TRBV3-1 with TRBJ2-7; TRBD1 matches at 11 bases. V lost 3 bases, J lost 6 bases, and 10 bases stayed unmatched. In germline, CDR1 is LGHDT, CDR2 YNNKEL (reference sequence). The CDR3 runs to 16 residues. DNA of the CDR3: TGTGCCAGCAGCCAGACGGGACAGGGGGTTCGGCGCGAGCAGTACTTC. Translating it yields CASSQTGQGVRREQYF.

This clonotype has a handful of counts. The CDR3 coding sequence is TGTGCCAGCAGTCCACTAAGGCCCGGAGAGACCCAGTACTTC. This gives the protein CASSPLRPGETQYF. The chain combines TRBV3-1 with TRBJ2-5; no firm D call. The V end was cut by 6 bases, the J end by 4 bases, with 15 bases between. Germline loops: CDR1 LGHDT, CDR2 YNNKEL (reference sequence). The CDR3 runs to 14 residues.

This clonotype was seen ten or more times. The gene calls are TRBV27 and TRBJ2-7, with 8 nucleotides matching TRBD2. The CDR3 has 12 amino acids. Trimming cost V 8 bases and J 5 bases; bases outside gene matches: 5. The germline CDR1 and CDR2 sequences are MNHEY and SMNVEV (reference sequence). The CDR3 region is CASRSGGHEQYF. Written as DNA, the CDR3 is TGTGCCAGCCGTTCGGGGGGGCACGAGCAGTACTTC.

Ten or more counts support this clonotype. The genes are TRBV12-3 or TRBV12-4 and TRBJ2-3; a possible D gene is TRBD1 (6 bases). Deletions cut 7 bases from V and 3 bases from J, with 17 bases between. This CDR3 region has 15 residues. As DNA, the CDR3 is TGTGCCAGCATCCAACAGGGAGTCCGGACAGATACGCAGTATTTT. Translating it yields CASIQQGVRTDTQYF.

The chain combines TRBV3-1 with TRBJ2-3, with D perhaps TRBD2 (5 bases). V was cut by 4 bases and J by 0 bases, with 14 bases left in between. This CDR3 region has 16 residues. The germline V gene has CDR1 LGHDT and CDR2 YNNKEL (reference sequence). CDR3 nucleotides: TGTGCCAGCAGCCGAGGAGGAGGCGCTAGCACAGATACGCAGTATTTT. It specifies CASSRGGGASTDTQYF.

This clonotype was counted ten times or more. This sequence joins TRBV12-3 or TRBV12-4 and TRBJ2-1; D perhaps matches TRBD2 (7 bases). The CDR3 sequence is 12 residues long. Trimming shortened V by 6 bases and J by 15 bases, and 18 bases separated the two germline ends. CDR3 coding DNA: TGTGCCAGCAGCAGGATTGGGGGGGCTCGGTTCTTC. It yields the protein CASSRIGGARFF.

This clonotype was counted at least ten times. This CDR3 reads CATPLLGRGYTF. CDR3 DNA sequence: TGTGCCACCCCTTTATTAGGGCGTGGCTACACCTTC. The V call is TRBV2, the J call TRBJ1-2, with unresolved D. This CDR3 has 12 amino acids. Looked up from germline, CDR1 is SNHLY and CDR2 is FYNNEI. V dropped 10 bases and J dropped 7 bases, with 16 bases sitting between them.

This clonotype was counted many times. The genes are TRBV7-9 and TRBJ1-1; D not resolved. Germline lookup yields CDR1 SEHNR and CDR2 FQNEAQ (reference sequence). The CDR3 extends over 15 amino acids. Trimming took off 5 bases at V and 0 bases at J, with 13 bases between the two ends. The CDR3 loop reads CASSPPQTMNTEAFF. The DNA of the CDR3 is TGTGCCAGCAGCCCACCGCAGACCATGAACACTGAAGCTTTCTTT.

With regard to this clonotype: A much larger clone differs from this one at a single base, so this may be a read error. The chain links TRBV7-2 to TRBJ2-1; possible D gene TRBD2, 6 bases. V shed 0 bases and J shed 5 bases, with 11 bases lying between them. CDR3 length: 15 residues. The germline V gene encodes CDR1 SGHTA and CDR2 FQGNSA. CDR3 in amino acids: CASSLARGVNNEQFF. CDR3 in DNA: TGTGCCAGCAGCTTAGCACGCGGGGTCAACAATGAGCAGTTCTTC.

This clonotype was seen ten or more times. V gene TRBV2 combines with J gene TRBJ2-7; D may be TRBD1 (8 bases). Deletions cut 8 bases from V and 3 bases from J, with 17 bases between. The CDR3 is 14 amino acids. Germline V gene data show CDR1 as SNHLY and CDR2 as FYNNEI. The CDR3 nucleotides read TGTGCCAGCCGAGATACAGGGGGGGACTACGAGCAGTACTTC. This encodes CASRDTGGDYEQYF.

CDR3 DNA sequence: TGTGCCACCCCCAACGGGAGGGCACGGAATGAGCAGTTCTTC. This codes for CATPNGRARNEQFF. This chain links TRBV10-3 with TRBJ2-1; the match to TRBD2 covers 8 bases. Germline V gene sequence: CDR1 ENHRY, CDR2 SYGVKD. V was pared by 10 bases and J by 7 bases, with 12 bases of the junction left unmatched. The CDR3 runs to 14 residues.

This chain links TRBV9 with TRBJ2-4; D not resolved. This CDR3 has 14 residues. Germline V gene data show CDR1 as SGDLS and CDR2 as YYNGEE. Trimming pared 3 bases from V and 8 bases from J, leaving 15 bases between. In DNA, the CDR3 is TGTGCCAGCAGCGATAGCAGCTGGGGTGACATTCAGTACTTC. Its translation: CASSDSSWGDIQYF.

In its sample, this clonotype was seen many times. J is TRBJ2-3 and V is TRBV3-1; D call uncertain. This CDR3 contains 15 residues. Looked up from germline, CDR1 is LGHDT and CDR2 is YNNKEL (reference sequence). Trimming removed 2 bases at V and 7 bases at J, with 16 bases between. CDR3 residues: CASSQTGSPWYTQYF. The DNA of the CDR3 is TGTGCCAGCAGCCAAACCGGGTCGCCCTGGTATACGCAGTATTTT.

This clonotype was counted ten times or more. The chain combines TRBV6-5 with TRBJ1-1, with D unresolved. CDR3 size: 14 residues. Looked up from germline, CDR1 is MNHEY and CDR2 is SVGAGI. Trimming shortened V by 2 bases and J by 0 bases, and 7 bases separated the two germline ends. Here the CDR3 DNA reads TGTGCCAGCAGTTACGCTCGTCTGAACACTGAAGCTTTCTTT. This encodes CASSYARLNTEAFF.

The V and J genes are TRBV19 and TRBJ2-5; no clear D. V was shortened by 7 bases and J by 9 bases, with 18 bases between the two germline ends. The CDR3 consists of 13 residues. Germline-derived CDR1 and CDR2 are LNHDA and SQIVND (reference sequence). The chain's CDR3 is CASTGPTNRAQYF. The DNA for the CDR3 is TGTGCCAGTACTGGGCCCACCAATAGGGCCCAGTACTTC.

This clonotype came up many times. The V and J genes are TRBV29-1 and TRBJ2-1; no reliable D call. Trimming took off 4 bases at V and 7 bases at J, with 8 bases between the two ends. Germline values: CDR1 SQVTM, CDR2 ANQGSEA. The CDR3 sequence is 11 residues long. The CDR3 is CSVVEWNEQFF. Here the CDR3 DNA reads TGCAGCGTTGTAGAATGGAATGAGCAGTTCTTC.

This clonotype occurred many times. This sequence joins TRBV19 and TRBJ2-3, with a weak D call TRBD1 (6 bases). The J call may not be correct, given that the DNA end is closer to TRBJ2-5. Germline V gene sequence: CDR1 LNHDA, CDR2 SQIVND (reference sequence). The CDR3 length is 14 residues. The CDR3 nucleotides read TGTGCCAGTAGGCGCCTGGGCGGCCCAGGGGCCCAGTACTTC. Translation gives CASRRLGGPGAQYF.

The chain joins TRBV5-6 to TRBJ1-1; D is uncertain. The germline V gene has CDR1 SGHDT and CDR2 YYEEEE. This CDR3 has 14 amino acids. V lost 5 bases, J lost 7 bases, and 18 bases lay in between. The CDR3 protein is CASREYGSSGEAFF. DNA for the CDR3: TGTGCCAGCAGGGAATACGGTAGTTCAGGTGAAGCTTTCTTT. The full variable domain, with the rest looked up from reference TRBV5-6 and TRBJ1-1, is DAGVTQSPTHLIKTRGQQVTLRCSPKSGHDTVSWYQQALGQGPQFIFQYYEEEERQRGNFPDRFSGHQFPNYSSELNVNALLLGDSALYLCASREYGSSGEAFFGQGTRLTVV.

Ten or more counts support this clonotype. The genes are TRBV3-1 and TRBJ1-1; D gene unclear. This CDR3 spans 14 amino acids. Germline CDR1 is LGHDT and CDR2 is YNNKEL (reference sequence). Trimming stripped 0 bases from V and 2 bases from J, with 7 bases between. CDR3 protein: CASSQEGINTEAFF. Here the CDR3 DNA reads TGTGCCAGCAGCCAAGAGGGGATTAACACTGAAGCTTTCTTT.

Concerning this clonotype itself: This could be a read error, since a much larger clone is one nucleotide away. V is TRBV18 and J is TRBJ1-5; 7 nucleotides align to TRBD1. Germline assignment: CDR1 KGHSH and CDR2 LQKENI. This CDR3 spans 15 amino acids. The CDR3 DNA follows: TGTGCCAGCTCACCCGATGGAGGGGGCAATCAGCCCCCGCATTTT. This translates into CASSPDGGGNQPPHF.

This clonotype was detected a few times. The gene calls are TRBV19 and TRBJ1-3; 7 nucleotides agree with TRBD1. J was trimmed by 2 bases and V by 3 bases; bases with no gene match: 4. The CDR3 spans 15 residues. Germline CDR1 LNHDA, CDR2 SQIVND (reference sequence). The CDR3 DNA reads as TGTGCCAGTAGTATCGCCGGGACAGCTGGAAACACCATATATTTT. Its protein product is CASSIAGTAGNTIYF. Full variable domain (remainder filled in from reference TRBV19 and TRBJ1-3): DGGITQSPKYLFRKEGQNVTLSCEQNLNHDAMYWYRQDPGQGLRLIYYSQIVNDFQKGDIAEGYSVSREKKESFPLTVTSAQKNPTAFYLCASSIAGTAGNTIYFGEGSWLTVV.

Ten or more counts support this clonotype. The CDR3 bases are TGTGCCAGCAGCCAAGGGGTGGACACTGAAGCTTTCTTT. Protein sequence: CASSQGVDTEAFF. V usage is TRBV3-1 and J usage is TRBJ1-1; D remains ambiguous. The germline gives CDR1 LGHDT, CDR2 YNNKEL (reference sequence). The CDR3 extends over 13 amino acids. Trimming pared 1 base from V and 3 bases from J, leaving 6 bases between.

The sample holds many counts of this clonotype. V and J are TRBV12-3 or TRBV12-4 and TRBJ1-5, with D unclear. V was pared by 5 bases and J by 3 bases, with 20 bases between. This CDR3 comprises 17 residues. This CDR3 reads CASSPPGPNYPNQPQHF. CDR3 DNA: TGTGCCAGCAGTCCCCCCGGGCCAAACTACCCCAATCAGCCCCAGCATTTT.

This clonotype was seen ten or more times. This chain connects TRBV10-3 to TRBJ2-1; no reliable D call. In germline, CDR1 is ENHRY, CDR2 SYGVKD. Trimming stripped 6 bases from V and 5 bases from J, with 20 bases between. The CDR3 runs 16 residues. CDR3 DNA: TGTGCCATCAGATTAGGGATGCAGGCGCCCCACAATGAGCAGTTCTTC. It specifies CAIRLGMQAPHNEQFF.

The chain links TRBV20-1 to TRBJ1-4; D perhaps matches TRBD1 (5 bases). V dropped 7 bases and J dropped 8 bases, with 20 bases sitting between them. The CDR3 extends over 14 amino acids. Germline V gene data show CDR1 as DFQATT and CDR2 as SNEGSKA (reference sequence). The CDR3 loop reads CSVIQGSLGEKLFF. For the CDR3, the DNA is TGCAGTGTCATCCAGGGATCTCTCGGAGAAAAACTGTTTTTT.

This clonotype was seen repeatedly, ten times or more. The chain uses TRBV6-2 or TRBV6-3 and TRBJ1-1; the D is unclear. CDR1 MNHEY and CDR2 SVGEGT come from the germline V gene. The CDR3 has 12 amino acids. The germline V and J ends were trimmed by 6 bases and 0 bases, with 5 bases remaining between them. The CDR3 coding sequence is TGTGCCAGCAGCGAGGTGAACACTGAAGCTTTCTTT. Translating it yields CASSEVNTEAFF.